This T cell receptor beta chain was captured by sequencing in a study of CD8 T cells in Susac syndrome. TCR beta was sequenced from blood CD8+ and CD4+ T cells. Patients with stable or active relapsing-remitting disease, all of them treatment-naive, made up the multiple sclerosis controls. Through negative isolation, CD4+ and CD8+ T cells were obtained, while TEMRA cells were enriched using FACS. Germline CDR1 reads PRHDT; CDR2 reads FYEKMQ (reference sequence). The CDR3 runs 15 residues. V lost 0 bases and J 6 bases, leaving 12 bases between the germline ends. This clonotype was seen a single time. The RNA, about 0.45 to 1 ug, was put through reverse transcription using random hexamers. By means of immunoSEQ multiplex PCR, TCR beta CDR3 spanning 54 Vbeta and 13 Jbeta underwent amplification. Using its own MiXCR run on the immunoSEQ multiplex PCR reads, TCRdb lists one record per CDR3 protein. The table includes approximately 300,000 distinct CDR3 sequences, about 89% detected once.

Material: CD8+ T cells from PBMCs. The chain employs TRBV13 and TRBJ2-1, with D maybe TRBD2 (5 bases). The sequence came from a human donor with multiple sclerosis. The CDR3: CASSLGEEGPNEQFF. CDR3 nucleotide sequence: TGTGCCAGCAGCTTAGGGGAAGAGGGCCCCAATGAGCAGTTCTTC.